This entry is about one TCR beta chain. Its matching antigen is unknown. The sample originates from a study of shared clonotypes between healthy human individuals. Trimming cost V 0 bases and J 10 bases, with 5 bases left between them. Germline CDR1 and CDR2: SGHDT and YYEEEE. There are 11 residues in the CDR3. Study-level results: Clonotype sharing across a few donors was observed for 4% to 5.5% of naive CD4 clonotypes. Blood was the sole source, and tissue repertoires probably differ.

Sequencing was performed with immunoSEQ multiplex PCR; in TCRdb, only in-frame clones are kept and a portion is missing. The repertoire holds about 600,000 clones, with around 97% as singletons. Sample: naive CD4+ T cells sorted from blood. Regarding subset: CD45RA+ positively selected. The receptor's source is a woman aged 25-40 years in good health. V gene TRBV5-6 combines with J gene TRBJ2-1; D gene uncertain. The CDR3 region has the DNA TGTGCCAGCAGCTTGGTACGAGAGCAGTTCTTC. It specifies CASSLVREQFF. Full variable domain (outside the CDR3, taken from reference TRBV5-6 and TRBJ2-1): DAGVTQSPTHLIKTRGQQVTLRCSPKSGHDTVSWYQQALGQGPQFIFQYYEEEERQRGNFPDRFSGHQFPNYSSELNVNALLLGDSALYLCASSLVREQFFGPGTRLTVL.